The entry that follows covers one T cell receptor (beta chain) sequence. Replicate sorted-subset PCRs were loaded with around 0.2 ug DNA, about 28,000 T cell genomes. Repertoires were generated with immunoSEQ multiplex PCR, while TCRdb's copy carries only in-frame clones and drops some. The table has about 580,000 clones, roughly 98% seen once. These data originate in a study of shared clonotypes between healthy human individuals. Trimming removed 4 bases at V and 4 bases at J, with 16 bases between. The V gene's germline CDR1 is SGHAT and CDR2 FQNNGV. The CDR3 is made up of 15 amino acids. CD8 cells classed as naive were CD45RO-negative and positively selected for CCR7, excluding terminally differentiated effector memory CD45RA+ cells.

V usage is TRBV11-2 and J usage is TRBJ1-1, with D unresolved. Sequenced: naive CD8+ T cells sorted from blood. The clonotype originates from a man aged 25-45 years in good health. The CDR3 bases are TGTGCCAGCAGCTCCGAGCCCGGGCGGGGCACTGAAGCTTTCTTT. Protein sequence: CASSSEPGRGTEAFF. Filled out from reference TRBV11-2 and TRBJ1-1, the complete variable domain reads EAGVAQSPRYKIIEKRQSVAFWCNPISGHATLYWYQQILGQGPKLLIQFQNNGVVDDSQLPKDRFSAERLKGVDSTLKIQPAKLEDSAVYLCASSSEPGRGTEAFFGQGTRLTVV.